This TCR beta chain stems from a study of blood T cell repertoires in COVID-19. Study in general: Material from acute and convalescent COVID-19 was sourced from the United States, Italy and Spain. PBMCs, B-cell-depleted T cells, or T cells were the source of the cDNA or gDNA that made up the material.

Repertoires were generated with immunoSEQ multiplex PCR, while TCRdb's copy carries only in-frame clones and drops some. The sample comprises about 150,000 clones, around four fifths of which are singletons, and around 19% rests with the top ten. Germline values: CDR1 SGHNT, CDR2 YENEEA. The V gene lost 3 bases and the J gene lost 3 bases, with 8 bases spanning the gap. The CDR3 loop spans 13 amino acids. Sequencing was performed on peripheral blood. This receptor was taken from a woman in her 70s who had recovered from COVID-19. The chain is built from TRBV11-3 and TRBJ1-1; D is uncertain. The CDR3 protein is CASSFGVDTEAFF. Written as DNA, the CDR3 is TGTGCCAGCAGCTTCGGGGTGGACACTGAAGCTTTCTTT.